This T cell receptor beta chain is from a study of shared clonotypes between healthy human individuals. The study's findings and limits: Naive subsets, compared against memory subsets, generally had larger estimated richness values.

This CDR3 is built from 13 residues. CDR1 and CDR2 from the germline V gene are SGHTA and FQGNSA. V lost 7 bases and J lost 6, with 16 bases in between. On this clone itself: Its antigen remains unknown.

The table came from immunoSEQ multiplex PCR; TCRdb's copy has only in-frame clones and leaves some out. The table records about a million clones, around 76% of them present only once. The sequenced sample consisted of memory CD4+ T cells sorted from blood. Documented subset: CD45RA-negative fraction. The V call is TRBV7-2, the J call TRBJ2-7; D remains unclear. This TCR was sampled from a man between 18 and 35 years old in good health. Here the CDR3 DNA reads TGTGCCAGCAACGTACAGCCCATAGGCGAGCAGTACTTC. As protein: CASNVQPIGEQYF.